This paragraph covers one T cell receptor beta chain sequence. What this receptor recognizes is not known. Base qualities are not recorded, but no much larger clone differs from it by a single base. Explained via the paper, the treatment or condition label denotes: 15 to 20 received Ad26.COV2.S at low or high dose, single or two shots; several received placebo; per-sample allocation not given. For vaccine and placebo recipients, the sequenced repertoires came from samples collected on day 63 after the first injection. Between 29 July and 7 August 2020, Cohort 1b enrolled around 24 adults aged 18-55 years at one site in Boston, USA. Ad26.COV2.S was a replication-incompetent adenovirus type 26 vector expressing a prefusion-stabilized SARS-CoV-2 spike protein from the original Wuhan strain. Reading from cysteine to phenylalanine, the CDR3 counts 11 amino acids. CDR3 DNA is the only sequence kept; it has 33 bases, read in frame from the first base. The germline V gene encodes CDR1 DFQATT and CDR2 SNEGSKA (reference sequence). The trim is 5 bases for V and 6 bases for J, with a gap of 8 bases between the germline ends.

This specimen belongs to a study of Ad26.COV2.S vaccination and SARS-CoV-2 variants (dated by TCRdb to about 2021). About the full investigation: Vaccine-arm donors came from COV1001, a multicentre, randomized, double-blind, placebo-controlled phase I-IIa trial of Ad26.COV2.S in healthy adults. The specificity and breadth of SARS-CoV-2-reactive T cell receptors after Ad26.COV2.S vaccination were assessed by TCRbeta repertoire sequencing. The TCR-sequenced set comprised around 30 samples: some 19 Ad26.COV2.S vaccine recipients, 5 placebo recipients and 8 SARS-CoV-2 convalescent individuals. Investigators remained blinded to trial group allocation during experiments and outcome assessment. Trial participants were randomized into five groups of five: low-dose or high-dose Ad26.COV2.S given once or twice, or placebo on both occasions. Ad26.COV2.S was administered intramuscularly at a dose of 5x10^10 or 1x10^11 viral particles, either as one shot or as two shots given 56 days apart. Beyond this particular receptor, the publication reports: The authors noted that the TCR breadth and depth analyses may have underestimated total T cell responses. Vaccine and placebo recipients had comparable non-spike TCR breadth, which fits with the vaccine containing only spike. Spike-specific TCR breadth was higher in Ad26.COV2.S recipients than in placebo recipients (P = 0.0014). The study was not powered to compare responses between vaccine doses or regimens. After vaccination, substantial breadth of spike-specific CD8+ and CD4+ T cell responses was reported.

The immunoSEQ Assay was used to sequence TCRbeta CDR3 regions. After extraction, genomic DNA underwent amplification by bias-controlled multiplex PCR, followed by high-throughput sequencing. As for how the authors treated the data: To quantify the absolute abundance of every unique TCRbeta CDR3 region, sequences were collapsed and filtered. T cell fraction was estimated by normalization of TCRbeta template counts to usable DNA, with usable DNA being measured through amplification of reference genes present in all nucleated cells. Repertoire TCRs were annotated as SARS-CoV-2-specific when V gene, CDR3 amino acid sequence and J gene were exactly matched to a known reactive TCR set. MIRA supplied the reference SARS-CoV-2 TCR set, which was filtered for enrichment in COVID-19-positive ImmuneCODE repertoires so that public or cross-reactive TCRs were removed. Using the MIRA antigens, annotated TCRs were further analysed by specific ORF or by position within an ORF. Breadth was defined as annotated unique rearrangements over total unique productive rearrangements; depth was the summed frequency of those rearrangements. TCR breadth was compared between groups using two-sided Wilcoxon rank-sum tests. What TCRdb holds here is the immuneACCESS table cut down to in-frame rearrangements. Part of the clones is not present; checked against another copy, under half of the missing clones reflect an unresolved V gene, and the others are unexplained. From that table come the V and J calls and clone size; the DNA was used to work out D and trimming. In all, the sample holds about 380,000 clones, and 83% of those were seen once. The ten largest clonotypes hold around 7.4% of the sample.

Source: peripheral blood, taken in a trial of Ad26.COV2.S vaccine versus placebo. Recombination joined TRBV20-1 with TRBJ1-5; 6 matching bases give a weak D call of TRBD1. The TCR originated in a person aged 18-60 years who received the Ad26.COV2.S COVID-19 vaccine or a placebo. The DNA sequence is as follows: TGCAGTGCTGCACAGGGTCAGCCCCAGCATTTT. Translated, this is CSAAQGQPQHF.